What follows are 2 T cell receptor beta chains derived from one specimen sequenced in a study of beta chain features in type 1 diabetes. The isolated RNA, all of it, was reverse transcribed, so expressed TCRB transcripts were what got sequenced. Profiled with immunoSEQ multiplex PCR; TCRdb holds only in-frame clones, not every one. The sample records a few hundred thousand clones, about 14% being singletons. The specimen was naive CD4+ T cells from blood. The receptors shown here come from a woman younger than 35 in good health.

This clone was picked up a small number of times. The chain joins TRBV11-2 to TRBJ2-7; TRBD2 agrees at 7 bases. Germline V lookup: CDR1 SGHAT, CDR2 FQNNGV. This CDR3 region has 13 residues. The V gene end was trimmed by 5 bases and the J gene end by 1 base; junction bases not matched to a gene: 2. CDR3 amino acids: CASSRAGSYEQYF. DNA for the CDR3: TGTGCCAGCAGCCGAGCGGGGTCCTACGAGCAGTACTTC.

This clone was counted only a few times. This chain joins TRBV5-1 and TRBJ1-2; a possible D gene is TRBD1 (5 bases). Germline loops: CDR1 SGHRS, CDR2 YFSETQ. The CDR3 has 13 residues. Trimming cost V 0 bases and J 8 bases, with 11 bases left between them. The DNA of the CDR3 is TGCGCCAGCAGCTTGGAGACGGGGGTCGGCTACACCTTC. Protein sequence: CASSLETGVGYTF.